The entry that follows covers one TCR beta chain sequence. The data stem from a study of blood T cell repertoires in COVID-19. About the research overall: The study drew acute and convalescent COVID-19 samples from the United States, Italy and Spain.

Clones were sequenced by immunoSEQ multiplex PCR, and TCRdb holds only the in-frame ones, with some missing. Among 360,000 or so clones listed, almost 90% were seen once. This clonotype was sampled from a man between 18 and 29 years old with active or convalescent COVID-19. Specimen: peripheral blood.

The CDR3 DNA is TGTGCCAGCAGTCCGGGAGGGCCCTCCTACGAGCAGTACTTC. Translating it yields CASSPGGPSYEQYF. The rearrangement uses TRBV28 and TRBJ2-7; 8 bases fit TRBD2. The CDR3 contains 14 residues. V trimming: 5 bases; J trimming: 0 bases; junction bases outside the gene matches: 3. The germline gives CDR1 MDHEN, CDR2 SYDVKM.